The T cell receptor beta chain under discussion was sequenced for a study of post-analysis software for immune sequencing data. As for this clonotype: Its antigen is unknown.

Overall study findings and caveats: With TRBV5-6, TRBV5-1 and TRBV20-1 included, 4 to 6 TRBV segments were more frequent in patients than in controls. Controls showed significantly higher normalized Chao1 diversity than did multiple sclerosis patients.

Unique molecular identifiers had been added to the TCR beta cDNA libraries. TCRdb re-derived calls from the PCR reads in MiXCR, one entry per CDR3 protein. The sample lists some 260,000 distinct CDR3 sequences, about 38% seen once, with roughly 4.8% in the top ten. The V and J ends lost 0 bases and 1 base respectively, with 7 bases between them. The CDR3 totals 14 residues. Germline CDR1 reads DFQATT; CDR2 reads SNEGSKA (reference sequence). Material: blood. This chain joins TRBV20-1 and TRBJ2-1, with D tentatively TRBD1 (5 bases). The clonotype originates from a girl aged 5 to 17 with multiple sclerosis. CDR3 DNA sequence: TGCAGTGCTAGAGACAGGGTTTCCTACAATGAGCAGTTCTTC. Translation gives CSARDRVSYNEQFF.